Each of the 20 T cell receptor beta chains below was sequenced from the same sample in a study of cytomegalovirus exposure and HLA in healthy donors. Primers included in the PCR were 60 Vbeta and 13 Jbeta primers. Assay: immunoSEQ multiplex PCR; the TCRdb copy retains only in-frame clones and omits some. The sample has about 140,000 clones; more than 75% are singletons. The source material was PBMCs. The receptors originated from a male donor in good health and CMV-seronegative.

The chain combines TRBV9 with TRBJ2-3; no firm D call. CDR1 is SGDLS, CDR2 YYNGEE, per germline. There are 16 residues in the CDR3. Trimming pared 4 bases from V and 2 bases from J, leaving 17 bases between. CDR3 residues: CASSTPIGAYTDTQYF. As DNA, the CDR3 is TGTGCCAGCAGCACCCCGATTGGAGCCTACACAGATACGCAGTATTTT.

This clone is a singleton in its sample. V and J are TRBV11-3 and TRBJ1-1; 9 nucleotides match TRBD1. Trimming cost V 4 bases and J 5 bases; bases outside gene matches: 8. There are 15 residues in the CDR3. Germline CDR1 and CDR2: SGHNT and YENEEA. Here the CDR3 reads CASSYLQGAQTEAFF. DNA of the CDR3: TGTGCCAGCAGCTATCTACAGGGGGCGCAAACTGAAGCTTTCTTT.

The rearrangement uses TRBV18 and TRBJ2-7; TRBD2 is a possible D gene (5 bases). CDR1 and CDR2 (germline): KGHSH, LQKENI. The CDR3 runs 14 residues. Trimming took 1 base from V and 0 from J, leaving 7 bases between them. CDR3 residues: CASSPLGSSYEQYF. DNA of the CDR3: TGTGCCAGCTCACCACTGGGGAGCTCCTACGAGCAGTACTTC. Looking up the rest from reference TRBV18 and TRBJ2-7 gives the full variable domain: NAGVMQNPRHLVRRRGQEARLRCSPMKGHSHVYWYRQLPEEGLKFMVYLQKENIIDESGMPKERFSAEFPKEGPSILRIQQVVRGDSAAYFCASSPLGSSYEQYFGPGTRLTVT.

The CDR3 reads CASSLRQGALFF. CDR3 sequence (DNA): TGTGCCAGTAGTCTCCGACAGGGGGCACTGTTTTTT. V is TRBV19 and J is TRBJ1-4; 10 bases line up with TRBD1. Germline loops: CDR1 LNHDA, CDR2 SQIVND (reference sequence). This CDR3 spans 12 amino acids. The V gene end was trimmed by 5 bases and the J gene end by 13 bases; junction bases not matched to a gene: 4.

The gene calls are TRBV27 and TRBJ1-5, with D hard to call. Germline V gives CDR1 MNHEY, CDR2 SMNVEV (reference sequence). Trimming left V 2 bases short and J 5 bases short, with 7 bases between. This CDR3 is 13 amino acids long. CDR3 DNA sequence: TGTGCCAGCAGTTTAGAGGTTTATCAGCCCCAGCATTTT. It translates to CASSLEVYQPQHF.

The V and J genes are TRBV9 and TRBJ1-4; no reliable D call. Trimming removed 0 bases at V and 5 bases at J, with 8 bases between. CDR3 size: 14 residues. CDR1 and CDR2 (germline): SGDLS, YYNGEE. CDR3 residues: CASSVEHGNEKLFF. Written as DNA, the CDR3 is TGTGCCAGCAGCGTAGAGCACGGGAATGAAAAACTGTTTTTT.

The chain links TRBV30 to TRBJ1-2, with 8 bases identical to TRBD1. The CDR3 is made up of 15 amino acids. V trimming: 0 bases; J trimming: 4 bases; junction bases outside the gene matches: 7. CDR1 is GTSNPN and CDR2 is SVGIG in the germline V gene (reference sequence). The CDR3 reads CAWSVGRQGSYGYTF. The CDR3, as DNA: TGTGCCTGGAGTGTTGGAAGACAGGGGAGCTATGGCTACACCTTC.

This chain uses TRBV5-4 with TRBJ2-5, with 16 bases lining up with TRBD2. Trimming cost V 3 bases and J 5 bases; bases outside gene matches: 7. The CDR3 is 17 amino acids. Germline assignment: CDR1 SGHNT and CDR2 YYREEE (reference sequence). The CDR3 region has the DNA TGTGCCAGCAGCTCTGGGACTAGCGGGGGGGGCGGGGAGACCCAGTACTTC. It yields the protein CASSSGTSGGGGETQYF. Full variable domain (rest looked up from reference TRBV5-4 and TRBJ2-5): ETGVTQSPTHLIKTRGQQVTLRCSSQSGHNTVSWYQQALGQGPQFIFQYYREEENGRGNFPPRFSGLQFPNYSSELNVNALELDDSALYLCASSSGTSGGGGETQYFGPGTRLLVL.

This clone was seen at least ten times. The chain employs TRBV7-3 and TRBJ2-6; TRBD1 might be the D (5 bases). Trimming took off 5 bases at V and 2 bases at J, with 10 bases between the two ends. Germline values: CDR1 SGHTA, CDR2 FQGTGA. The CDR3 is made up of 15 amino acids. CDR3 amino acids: CASSPAGTGANVLTF. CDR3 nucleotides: TGTGCCAGCAGCCCCGCAGGGACTGGGGCCAACGTCCTGACTTTC.

CDR3 loop: CASSVTGGADGYTF. DNA for the CDR3: TGTGCCAGCAGCGTGACAGGGGGCGCGGATGGCTACACCTTC. This sequence joins TRBV9 and TRBJ1-2; 10 positions agree with TRBD1. V gave up 2 bases and J gave up 6 bases; unmatched junction bases: 4. Germline V lookup: CDR1 SGDLS, CDR2 YYNGEE. The CDR3 contains 14 residues.

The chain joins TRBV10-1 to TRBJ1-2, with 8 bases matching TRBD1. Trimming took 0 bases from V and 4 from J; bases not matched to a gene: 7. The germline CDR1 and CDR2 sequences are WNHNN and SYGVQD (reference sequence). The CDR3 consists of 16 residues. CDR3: CASSESVPGGPYGYTF. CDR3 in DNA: TGCGCCAGCAGTGAGTCAGTGCCAGGGGGCCCCTATGGCTACACCTTC.

The CDR3 region has the DNA TGTGCCAGCAGCTTACCGGGACAGGGGAGGAATGAGCAGTTCTTC. Its protein product is CASSLPGQGRNEQFF. This chain links TRBV7-9 with TRBJ2-1; 10 nucleotides line up with TRBD1. Losses at the gene ends were 2 bases for V and 7 bases for J; bases not matched to a gene: 5. The CDR3 runs to 15 residues. From germline, CDR1 is SEHNR and CDR2 FQNEAQ (reference sequence).

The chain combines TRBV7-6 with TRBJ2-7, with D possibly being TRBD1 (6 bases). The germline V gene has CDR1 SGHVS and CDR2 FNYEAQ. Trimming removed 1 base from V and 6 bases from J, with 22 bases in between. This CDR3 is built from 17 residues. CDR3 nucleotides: TGTGCCAGCAGCTTAGAGGAAGTGCCAGGGGTTAAACTCGAGCAGTACTTC. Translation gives CASSLEEVPGVKLEQYF.

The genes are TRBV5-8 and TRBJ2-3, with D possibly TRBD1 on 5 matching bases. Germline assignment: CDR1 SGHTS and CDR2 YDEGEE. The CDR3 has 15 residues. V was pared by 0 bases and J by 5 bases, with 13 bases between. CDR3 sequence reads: CASSLGLARGDTQYF. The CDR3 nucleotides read TGTGCCAGCAGCTTGGGACTCGCAAGGGGAGATACGCAGTATTTT.

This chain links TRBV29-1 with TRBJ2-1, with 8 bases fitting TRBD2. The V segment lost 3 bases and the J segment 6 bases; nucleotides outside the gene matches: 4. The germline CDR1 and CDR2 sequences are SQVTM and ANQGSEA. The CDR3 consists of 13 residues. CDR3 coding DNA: TGCAGCGTTGATGTTCGGGGGGGCAATGAGCAGTTCTTC. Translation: CSVDVRGGNEQFF.

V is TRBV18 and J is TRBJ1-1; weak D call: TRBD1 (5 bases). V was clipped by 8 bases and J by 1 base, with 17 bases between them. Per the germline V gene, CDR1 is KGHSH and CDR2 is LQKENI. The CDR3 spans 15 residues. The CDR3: CASHGDRTGNTEAFF. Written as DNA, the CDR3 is TGTGCCAGCCATGGGGATCGTACAGGGAACACTGAAGCTTTCTTT. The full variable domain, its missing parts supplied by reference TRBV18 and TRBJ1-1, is NAGVMQNPRHLVRRRGQEARLRCSPMKGHSHVYWYRQLPEEGLKFMVYLQKENIIDESGMPKERFSAEFPKEGPSILRIQQVVRGDSAAYFCASHGDRTGNTEAFFGQGTRLTVV.

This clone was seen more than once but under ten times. CDR3 region: CASSPNLPSSGGAEQFF. The CDR3 DNA reads as TGCGCCAGCAGCCCCAACCTTCCCTCTAGCGGGGGGGCTGAGCAGTTCTTC. V usage is TRBV5-1 and J usage is TRBJ2-1; 12 nucleotides align to TRBD2. V gave up 4 bases and J gave up 9 bases; unmatched junction bases: 14. CDR3 size: 17 residues. Germline-derived CDR1 and CDR2 are SGHRS and YFSETQ.

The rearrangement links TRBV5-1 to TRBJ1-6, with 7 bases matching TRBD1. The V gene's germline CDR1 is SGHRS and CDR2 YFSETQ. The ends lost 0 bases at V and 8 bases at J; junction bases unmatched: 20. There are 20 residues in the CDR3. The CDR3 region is CASSLDTFRDRALLDSPLHF. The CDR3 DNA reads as TGCGCCAGCAGCTTGGATACCTTCCGGGACAGAGCCCTCCTTGATTCACCCCTCCACTTT.

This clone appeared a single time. The CDR3 coding sequence is TGTGCCAGCAAGAGAGGGTCCCTATACCAAGAGACCCAGTACTTC. Its protein product is CASKRGSLYQETQYF. The chain carries TRBV27 and TRBJ2-5; weak D call: TRBD2 (5 bases). This CDR3 comprises 15 residues. V was pared by 7 bases and J by 0 bases, with 15 bases between. Germline lookup yields CDR1 MNHEY and CDR2 SMNVEV (reference sequence).

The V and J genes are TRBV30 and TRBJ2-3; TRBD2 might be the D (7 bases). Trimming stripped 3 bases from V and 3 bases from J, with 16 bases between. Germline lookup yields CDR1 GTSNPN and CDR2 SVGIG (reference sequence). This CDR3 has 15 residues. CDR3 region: CAWSGGLDGTDTQYF. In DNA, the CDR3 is TGTGCCTGGAGCGGGGGGCTAGACGGGACAGATACGCAGTATTTT.